Sequencing of this TCR beta chain was carried out in a study of blood T cell repertoires in COVID-19. At the level of the study: There were acute and convalescent COVID-19 samples, and they came from the United States, Italy and Spain. Nucleic acid was either cDNA or gDNA, and it came from T cells, B-cell-depleted T cells, or PBMCs.

Original handling: Counts of nucleated cells, estimated from reference gene primer amplification, were obtained. This table comes from immunoSEQ multiplex PCR, and its TCRdb copy is limited to in-frame clones, with some not included. That table gives V, J and clone size, and the DNA gave D and trimming. The sample has 250,000 to 350,000 clones, approximately 86% seen once. Trimming removed 4 bases from V and 7 bases from J; junction bases left unmatched: 12. The CDR3 runs 17 residues. Germline V gene lookup returns CDR1 SGHTA and CDR2 FQGNSA. Sequenced input: peripheral blood. The genes are TRBV7-2 and TRBJ2-2; 10 nucleotides agree with TRBD1. The TCR originated in a woman between 50 and 59 years old who had recovered from COVID-19. This CDR3 reads CASSSPPGTGVIGELFF. CDR3 DNA sequence: TGTGCCAGCAGCTCCCCTCCCGGGACAGGGGTTATCGGGGAGCTGTTTTTT.